This T cell receptor beta chain was captured in a study of tumor-infiltrating lymphocytes in primary liver carcinoma. Study overall: Maximum tumor diameters ranged from roughly 4 to 10 cm, stage T1-T3 N0M0.

The sample holds one count of this clonotype. The antigen remains unidentified. The junction departs from germline at one end; a sequencing error may be responsible. From germline, CDR1 is SQVTM and CDR2 ANQGSEA. The CDR3 length is 13 residues. Study results and caveats: Tumor-blood pairs (like tumor-adjacent pairs) overlapped less than tumor region pairs did. When set against blood, tumors had a significantly higher top-250-clone fraction (p = 0.039).

Researchers generated TCR beta cDNA from about 0.5 ug of total RNA, relying on a constant-region primer. Sequencing libraries for TCR beta derived from three nested multiplex PCR rounds that used slightly modified ARM-PCR. TRBV1-TRBV30 forward primers paired with a C-beta reverse primer were used in the first two PCR rounds, which ran approximately 10 cycles each. TCRdb re-analysed the multiplex PCR reads in MiXCR, keeping a single row per CDR3 protein. Here the sample spans 310,000 or so distinct CDR3 sequences, almost 60% being singletons. For blood RNA, unsorted whole blood served as the source, and germline DNA was extracted too. The collection of 3 to 4 milliliters of peripheral blood preceded surgery.

The chain recombines TRBV29-1 with TRBJ1-1; D is possibly TRBD1 (5 bases). The clonotype comes from a woman aged 25 to 45 with primary liver carcinoma and hepatitis B virus infection. The sequenced sample was peripheral blood. Here the CDR3 DNA reads TGCAGCGCAAACAGGAATATGAACACTGAAACTTTCTTT. Amino acid sequence: CSANRNMNTETFF.